This T cell receptor beta chain was captured in a study of vaccination and CD4 T cells after COVID-19. To note about this clonotype: Its antigen is unidentified.

The Oncomine TCR Beta short-read assay sequenced DNA from cultured CD4+ T cells. TCRdb re-derived calls from the PCR reads in MiXCR, one entry per CDR3 protein. Of approximately 23,000 distinct CDR3 sequences in the sample, 35% to 45% were seen once. Germline CDR1 ENHRY, CDR2 SYGVKD. The CDR3 is 14 residues long. Losses at the gene ends were 3 bases for V and 0 bases for J; bases not matched to a gene: 2. Documented time point: late sampling 161 to 241 days after vaccination in a few convalescent patients. Noted treatment: approximately 10-day PBMC culture with coronavirus spike peptide pools or control peptides (ViraFEST assay).

The starting material was CD4+ T cells from blood, cultured in vitro, obtained about 7 months after SARS-CoV-2 vaccination. The genes are TRBV10-3 and TRBJ2-7, with 7 positions matching TRBD1. The origin of this receptor is a human donor who had recovered from COVID-19. Here the CDR3 reads CAISDRGNSYEQYF. The CDR3 DNA follows: TGTGCCATCAGTGACAGGGGGAACTCCTACGAGCAGTACTTC.